This TCR beta chain was obtained from a study of blood T cell repertoires in COVID-19. The CDR3 sequence is 15 residues long. Looked up from germline, CDR1 is KGHSH and CDR2 is LQKENI. The germline V and J ends were trimmed by 6 bases and 0 bases, with 12 bases remaining between them. Sequenced by immunoSEQ multiplex PCR; TCRdb stores in-frame clones only, minus some. The profile covers about 140,000 clones, with around 80% appearing a single time and over 15% taken by the ten largest. The chain links TRBV18 to TRBJ1-3; D is uncertain. This sequence originates from a middle-aged man with acute or convalescent COVID-19. What was sequenced was peripheral blood. In DNA, the CDR3 is TGTGCCAGCTCCACAGCCCGAACCTCTGGAAACACCATATATTTT. This translates into CASSTARTSGNTIYF.